These 7 T cell receptor beta chains were sequenced from one sample in a study of tumor and adjacent non-tumor tissue in lung cancer. Three rounds of nested PCR, following a modified ARM-PCR protocol, produced the TCRbeta library. TCRdb passed the multiplex PCR reads through MiXCR, listing each CDR3 protein once. The repertoire holds tens of thousands of distinct CDR3 sequences, with roughly 80% as singletons. The template was RNA from unsorted bulk tissue. The normal lung tissue was taken more than 3 cm from the tumor edge. The source material was distant non-tumor lung tissue. The receptors come from a man between 60 and 75 years old with non-small cell lung cancer.

This clonotype was recorded only once. The V call is TRBV7-8, the J call TRBJ2-5; weak D call: TRBD2 (5 bases). The V end was cut by 2 bases, the J end by 0 bases, with 10 bases between. This CDR3 is 15 amino acids long. Germline V lookup: CDR1 SGHVS, CDR2 FQNEAQ. Here the CDR3 DNA reads TGTGCCAGCAGCTTAAGAACTAGGTACCAAGAGACCCAGTACTTC. Its translation is CASSLRTRYQETQYF.

With regard to this clonotype: At one of its ends the junction is not consistent with the germline gene, which may arise from a read error. CDR3 sequence: CTSSPPGHPYEQYF. The CDR3 nucleotides are TGTACCAGCAGCCCCCCGGGTCACCCCTACGAGCAGTACTTC. This rearrangement joins TRBV7-9 to TRBJ2-7; D not certain. This CDR3 has 14 amino acids. CDR1 is SEHNR, CDR2 FQNEAQ, per germline (reference sequence).

In this sample, this clonotype turned up a few times. Because it lacks the conserved phenylalanine or tryptophan at the end, this CDR3 is likely a read error. No DNA is shown, since the ends of the CDR3 on it are uncertain; the CDR3 is the one TCRdb lists. V is TRBV11-2 and J is TRBJ2-5; the tabulated D call, TRBD1, remains unverified against the DNA. Per the germline V gene, CDR1 is SGHAT and CDR2 is FQNNGV. The CDR3 spans 13 amino acids, including both terminal residues. The CDR3 protein is CTNSSTGEETHYS.

The chain uses TRBV6-6 and TRBJ2-3; 8 nucleotides match TRBD2. Trimming removed 10 bases from V and 3 bases from J; junction bases left unmatched: 6. CDR1 is MNHNY and CDR2 is SVGAGI in the germline V gene (reference sequence). The CDR3 is made up of 13 amino acids. The CDR3, as DNA: TGTGCCACCGGAGAGCGGGGGACAGATACGCAGTATTTT. It encodes CATGERGTDTQYF.

This clonotype appeared a single time. The junction departs from the called germline gene at one end, perhaps through a read error. This sequence joins TRBV6-1 and TRBJ2-1; 7 bases agree with TRBD1. The CDR3 totals 15 residues. CDR1 is MNHNS and CDR2 is SASEGT in the germline V gene. The CDR3 is CASCEGGQVTYEQFF. The DNA of the CDR3 is TGTGCCAGCTGTGAAGGGGGCCAGGTGACGTATGAGCAGTTCTTC.

J is TRBJ1-5 and V is TRBV6-5, with TRBD1 as a possible D gene (5 bases). The V gene lost 7 bases and the J gene lost 1 base, with 14 bases spanning the gap. The CDR3 has 15 residues. The V gene's germline CDR1 is MNHEY and CDR2 SVGAGI. CDR3 sequence reads: CASNYLQESNQPQHF. DNA of the CDR3: TGTGCCAGCAATTATCTACAGGAAAGCAATCAGCCCCAGCATTTT.

On this clonotype: In this CDR3 the conserved last residue, phenylalanine or tryptophan, is missing, so a read error is likely. This chain uses TRBV6-5 with TRBJ1-2; 12 bases are a match to TRBD1. This CDR3 has 17 amino acids. The germline CDR1 and CDR2 sequences are MNHEY and SVGAGI. The CDR3 DNA sequence: TGTGTCAGCAGTCAACAACTGGGACAGGGGGCCCTCTATGGCTACACCTCC. Encoded protein: CVSSQQLGQGALYGYTS.